What follows are 14 T cell receptor beta chains derived from one specimen sequenced in a study of response to subunit inactivated influenza vaccine. MiXCR was run by TCRdb on the RT-PCR reads, yielding one entry per CDR3 protein. The data show around 760,000 distinct CDR3 sequences, approximately 15% seen once. Sequences were derived from PBMCs from blood, sampled 14 days before vaccination. Source of these receptors: a man aged 45-65 years who received an inactivated influenza vaccine.

This clonotype was observed a handful of times. This chain connects TRBV3-1 to TRBJ2-7; tentatively, D is TRBD1 or TRBD2 (5 bases each). Trimming pared 4 bases from V and 0 bases from J, leaving 13 bases between. The CDR3 contains 15 residues. CDR1 and CDR2 (germline): LGHDT, YNNKEL (reference sequence). The CDR3 DNA reads TGTGCCAGCAGCCGGGGACCTATCTTCTCCTACGAGCAGTACTTC. This encodes CASSRGPIFSYEQYF.

This chain connects TRBV6-1 to TRBJ1-2; TRBD1 agrees at 9 bases. CDR1 and CDR2 (germline): MNHNS, SASEGT. The CDR3 is 13 residues long. V trimming: 5 bases; J trimming: 6 bases; junction bases outside the gene matches: 4. The DNA of the CDR3 is TGTGCCAGCAGTCCACAGGGGGCGAATGGCTACACCTTC. As protein: CASSPQGANGYTF.

This clonotype showed up just a few times. V and J are TRBV4-1 and TRBJ2-1; 11 nucleotides align to TRBD2. J was trimmed by 7 bases and V by 4 bases; bases with no gene match: 12. Germline CDR1 is MGHRA and CDR2 is YSYEKL. The CDR3 totals 17 residues. Here the CDR3 reads CASSRTSASGGNNEQFF. In DNA, the CDR3 is TGCGCCAGCAGCCGCACCAGTGCTAGCGGGGGGAATAATGAGCAGTTCTTC.

This clonotype was observed a handful of times. The chain has TRBV15 and TRBJ1-5; no clear D. The germline V and J ends were trimmed by 0 bases and 7 bases, with 7 bases remaining between them. The CDR3 consists of 13 residues. Germline CDR1 LNHNV, CDR2 YYDKDF (reference sequence). The CDR3 is CATSRDQRQPQHF. CDR3 sequence (DNA): TGTGCCACCAGCAGAGACCAGAGGCAGCCCCAGCATTTT.

This clonotype was picked up a small number of times. The chain carries TRBV7-2 and TRBJ2-5; 10 positions agree with TRBD1. Germline V gene sequence: CDR1 SGHTA, CDR2 FQGNSA. The CDR3 consists of 17 residues. V lost 2 bases and J lost 1; bases outside the gene matches: 7. The CDR3, as DNA: TGTGCCAGCAGCTTATTCGGGGACAGGGGACCCCAAGAGACCCAGTACTTC. Its protein product is CASSLFGDRGPQETQYF. Drawing the rest from reference TRBV7-2 and TRBJ2-5, the complete variable domain is GAGVSQSPSNKVTEKGKDVELRCDPISGHTALYWYRQSLGQGLEFLIYFQGNSAPDKSGLPSDRFSAERTGGSVSTLTIQRTQQEDSAVYLCASSLFGDRGPQETQYFGPGTRLLVL.

This clonotype was found a few times. The junction departs from germline at one end; a sequencing error may be responsible. The rearrangement links TRBV12-3 or TRBV12-4 to TRBJ2-1; 8 nucleotides align to TRBD2. The CDR3 is made up of 13 amino acids. The DNA of the CDR3 is TGTGCCAGCGACTCTACCCCGCGCGGGACTAGTGCCTTC. Its protein product is CASDSTPRGTSAF.

This clonotype was recorded a few times. The chain combines TRBV28 with TRBJ1-6; TRBD1 aligns across 9 bases. Germline V gene sequence: CDR1 MDHEN, CDR2 SYDVKM. The CDR3 totals 15 residues. After removal of 4 bases from V and 4 bases from J, the junction contained 2 bases not matched to a gene. The CDR3 region has the DNA TGTGCCAGCAGTTCGGACAGGGGTTATAATTCACCCCTCCACTTT. Its translation: CASSSDRGYNSPLHF. The full variable domain, rest sourced from reference TRBV28 and TRBJ1-6, is DVKVTQSSRYLVKRTGEKVFLECVQDMDHENMFWYRQDPGLGLRLIYFSYDVKMKEKGDIPEGYSVSREKKERFSLILESASTNQTSMYLCASSSDRGYNSPLHFGNGTRLTVT.

The rearrangement links TRBV4-1 to TRBJ2-2; 7 bases are shared with TRBD1. Germline V lookup: CDR1 MGHRA, CDR2 YSYEKL. The CDR3 totals 21 residues. Trimming removed 1 base from V and 1 base from J; junction bases left unmatched: 18. The CDR3 region is CASSQGQGVVRWSGNTGELFF. In nucleotides, the CDR3 is TGCGCCAGCAGCCAAGGGCAGGGGGTGGTGCGGTGGTCCGGGAACACCGGGGAGCTGTTTTTT.

This clonotype was observed at least ten times. The V call is TRBV7-2, the J call TRBJ1-2, with a possible D match to TRBD1 (6 bases). CDR1 and CDR2 (germline): SGHTA, FQGNSA. Trimming left V 5 bases short and J 2 bases short, with 18 bases between. The length of the CDR3 is 16 residues. The CDR3 DNA sequence: TGTGCCAGCAGCGCCGCCGGGGGGGGCGCAAACTATGGCTACACCTTC. It encodes CASSAAGGGANYGYTF.

The rearrangement links TRBV20-1 to TRBJ1-5; TRBD1 is a possible D gene (6 bases). The V end lost 3 bases, the J end lost 1 base, and 10 bases lay between the germline ends. The germline CDR1 and CDR2 sequences are DFQATT and SNEGSKA (reference sequence). The CDR3 is 14 residues long. The CDR3 loop reads CSARAGVSNQPQHF. The CDR3 region has the DNA TGCAGTGCTAGGGCAGGGGTGAGCAATCAGCCCCAGCATTTT.

The genes are TRBV15 and TRBJ2-2; D gene unclear. CDR1 LNHNV and CDR2 YYDKDF come from the germline V gene (reference sequence). Trimming took 1 base from V and 7 from J, leaving 4 bases between them. The CDR3 sequence is 12 residues long. In DNA, the CDR3 is TGTGCCACCAGCAGAGGCAGCGGGGAGCTGTTTTTT. Its protein is CATSRGSGELFF.

V is TRBV9 and J is TRBJ1-2; D is possibly TRBD1 (6 bases). CDR1 is SGDLS and CDR2 is YYNGEE in the germline V gene. This CDR3 is 13 amino acids long. V was trimmed by 4 bases and J by 8 bases, leaving 15 bases between them. As DNA, the CDR3 is TGTGCCAGCAGCCCAAGACAGGCTCAGGGCTACACCTTC. This gives the protein CASSPRQAQGYTF.

This clonotype was counted ten times or more. CDR3 sequence (DNA): TGTGCCAGCAGCCCACTAGCGGGAGGTGGGGATACGCAGTATTTT. The encoded protein is CASSPLAGGGDTQYF. This chain connects TRBV12-3 or TRBV12-4 to TRBJ2-3, with 12 positions matching TRBD2. The junction had 7 bases not matched to a gene; V was cut back by 6 bases and J by 6 bases. The CDR3 length is 15 residues.

V gene TRBV7-2 combines with J gene TRBJ2-2; 9 bases match TRBD2. CDR3 length equals 16 residues. Losses at the gene ends were 5 bases for V and 1 base for J; bases not matched to a gene: 5. CDR1 and CDR2 (germline): SGHTA, FQGNSA. The DNA for the CDR3 is TGTGCCAGCAGCCATAGCGGGAGCCTGAACACCGGGGAGCTGTTTTTT. As protein: CASSHSGSLNTGELFF.